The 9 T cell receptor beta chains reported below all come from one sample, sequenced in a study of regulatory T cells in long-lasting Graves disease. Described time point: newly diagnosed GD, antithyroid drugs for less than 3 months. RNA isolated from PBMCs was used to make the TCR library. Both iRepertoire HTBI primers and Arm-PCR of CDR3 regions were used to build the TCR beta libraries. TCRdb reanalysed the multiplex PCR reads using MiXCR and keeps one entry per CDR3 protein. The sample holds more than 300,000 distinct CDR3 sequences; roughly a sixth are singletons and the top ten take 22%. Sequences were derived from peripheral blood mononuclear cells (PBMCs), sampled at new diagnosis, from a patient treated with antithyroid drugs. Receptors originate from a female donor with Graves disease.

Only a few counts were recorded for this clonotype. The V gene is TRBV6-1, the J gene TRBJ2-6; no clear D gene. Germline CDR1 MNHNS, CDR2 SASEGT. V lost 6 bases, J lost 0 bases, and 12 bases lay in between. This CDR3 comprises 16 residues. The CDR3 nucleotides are TGTGCCAGCAGCTCGGCCCTCAGCTCTGGGGCCAACGTCCTGACTTTC. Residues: CASSSALSSGANVLTF.

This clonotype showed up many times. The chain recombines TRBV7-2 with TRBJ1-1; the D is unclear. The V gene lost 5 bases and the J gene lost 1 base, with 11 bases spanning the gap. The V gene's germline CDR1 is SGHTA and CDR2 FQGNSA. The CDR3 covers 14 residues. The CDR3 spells CASSPDPQNTEAFF. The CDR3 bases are TGTGCCAGCAGCCCGGACCCTCAGAACACTGAAGCTTTCTTT.

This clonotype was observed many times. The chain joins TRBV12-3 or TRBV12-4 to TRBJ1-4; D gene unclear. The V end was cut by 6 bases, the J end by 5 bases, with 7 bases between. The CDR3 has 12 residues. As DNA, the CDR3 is TGTGCCAGCAGAAACGCCAATGAAAAACTGTTTTTT. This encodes CASRNANEKLFF.

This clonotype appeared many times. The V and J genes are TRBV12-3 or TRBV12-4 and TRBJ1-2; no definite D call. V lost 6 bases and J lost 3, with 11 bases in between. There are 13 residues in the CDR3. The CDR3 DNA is TGTGCCAGCAGGTCCGACGGAGACTATGGCTACACCTTC. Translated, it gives CASRSDGDYGYTF.

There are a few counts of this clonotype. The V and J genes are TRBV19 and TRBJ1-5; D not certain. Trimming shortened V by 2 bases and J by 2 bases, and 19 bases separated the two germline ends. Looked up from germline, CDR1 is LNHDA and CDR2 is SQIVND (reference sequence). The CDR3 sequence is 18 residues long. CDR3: CASSIRYGREVGNQPQHF. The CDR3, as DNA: TGTGCCAGTAGTATAAGATACGGGAGGGAGGTCGGCAATCAGCCCCAGCATTTT.

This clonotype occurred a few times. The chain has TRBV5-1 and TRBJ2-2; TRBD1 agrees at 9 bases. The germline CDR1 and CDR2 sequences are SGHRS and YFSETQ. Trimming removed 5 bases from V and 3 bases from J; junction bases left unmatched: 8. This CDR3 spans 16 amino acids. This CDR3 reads CASRLPGQGDTGELFF. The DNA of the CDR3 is TGCGCCAGCAGATTACCGGGACAGGGAGACACCGGGGAGCTGTTTTTT.

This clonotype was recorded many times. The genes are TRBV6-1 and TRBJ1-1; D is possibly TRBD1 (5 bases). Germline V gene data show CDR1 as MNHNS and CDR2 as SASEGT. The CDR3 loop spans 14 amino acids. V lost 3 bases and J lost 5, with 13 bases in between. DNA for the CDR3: TGTGCCAGCAGTGATTCAGGGTGGGTGACTGAAGCTTTCTTT. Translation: CASSDSGWVTEAFF.

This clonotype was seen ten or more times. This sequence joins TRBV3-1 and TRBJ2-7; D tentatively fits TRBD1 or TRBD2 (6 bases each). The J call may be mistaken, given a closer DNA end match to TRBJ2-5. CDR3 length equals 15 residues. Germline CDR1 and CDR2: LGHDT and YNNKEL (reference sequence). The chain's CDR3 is CASSHRLGGLETQYF. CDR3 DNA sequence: TGTGCCAGCAGCCACCGACTAGGGGGTTTGGAGACCCAGTACTTC.

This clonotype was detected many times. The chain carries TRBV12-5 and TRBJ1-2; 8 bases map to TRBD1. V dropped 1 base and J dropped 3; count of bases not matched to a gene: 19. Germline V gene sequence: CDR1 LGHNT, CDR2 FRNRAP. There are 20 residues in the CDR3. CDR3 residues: CASGLAKEGRQGTLDYGYTF. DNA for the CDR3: TGTGCTAGTGGTTTGGCCAAAGAGGGTCGACAGGGGACGTTGGACTATGGCTACACCTTC.